The T cell receptor beta chain under discussion was sequenced for a study of cytomegalovirus exposure and HLA in healthy donors. Findings of the study overall: Some TCR beta chains (over 150 of them) were listed as cytomegalovirus-associated. Beyond CMV serostatus, there was no information to go on about immune exposure.

A multiplex PCR was run with 60 Vbeta primers and 13 Jbeta primers. Produced via immunoSEQ multiplex PCR; TCRdb's table is partial and in-frame only. The sample has fewer than 200,000 clones, approximately 84% seen once; the top ten hold roughly 4.5%. About this clone: Its antigen is not known.

J was trimmed by 6 bases and V by 1 base; bases with no gene match: 6. This CDR3 is 14 amino acids long. Germline CDR1 GTSNPN, CDR2 SVGIG (reference sequence). This TCR derives from a woman between 45 and 65 years old in good health and CMV-seropositive. This rearrangement joins TRBV30 to TRBJ2-7; 10 nucleotides line up with TRBD1. Sequencing input: PBMCs. The CDR3, as DNA: TGTGCCTGGAGTGCGGGACAGGGGTTGGGCGAGCAGTACTTC. Its protein product is CAWSAGQGLGEQYF.